The 18 T cell receptor beta chains below were found in one sample sequenced in a study of CD8+CD57+ T cells in acquired aplastic anemia. The sequenced patients had an expansion of CD8+CD57+ cells seen by flow cytometry. Profiles of TCR beta VDJ and CDR3 were generated from a genomic DNA template. TCRdb independently ran MiXCR on the reads; one entry per CDR3 protein. Among around 200,000 distinct CDR3 sequences listed, around 63% were seen once. The sequenced sample was sorted CD4+, CD8+, or CD8+CD57+ T cells (not recorded which) from PBMCs. All receptors derive from a human donor with aplastic anemia.

In nucleotides, the CDR3 is TGCAGTGCTTTACCGGGGAGCGGGAGCTCCTACGAGCAGTACTTC. Its protein product is CSALPGSGSSYEQYF. The rearrangement uses TRBV20-1 and TRBJ2-7; 8 bases are shared with TRBD2. Germline loops: CDR1 DFQATT, CDR2 SNEGSKA (reference sequence). This CDR3 comprises 15 residues. V was clipped by 5 bases and J by 0 bases; unmatched bases: 9.

The rearrangement links TRBV5-1 to TRBJ2-7; either TRBD1 or TRBD2 may fit D (6 bases each). V lost 0 bases and J 6 bases, leaving 13 bases between the germline ends. Germline V gives CDR1 SGHRS, CDR2 YFSETQ. The CDR3 has 14 residues. The CDR3 sequence: CASSLAGGSTEQYF. CDR3 nucleotides: TGCGCCAGCAGCTTGGCCGGGGGCTCGACCGAGCAGTACTTC.

Of note for this clonotype: One junction end disagrees with the germline gene, perhaps due to a read error. CDR3 DNA: TGTGCCAGCGGACCGGGACAGGGGTTCGAAAAACTGCTTTTT. This translates into CASGPGQGFEKLLF. This rearrangement joins TRBV7-2 to TRBJ1-4, with 10 bases matching TRBD1. This CDR3 is 14 amino acids long. Germline V gene sequence: CDR1 SGHTA, CDR2 FQGNSA.

This clonotype is a singleton in its sample. The V gene is TRBV14, the J gene TRBJ2-7; 7 positions agree with TRBD1. There are 14 residues in the CDR3. From germline, CDR1 is SGHDN and CDR2 FVKESK. The V segment lost 4 bases and the J segment 3 bases; nucleotides outside the gene matches: 6. The CDR3 loop is CASSRVTGDYEQYF. The DNA for the CDR3 is TGTGCCAGCAGCCGCGTAACAGGGGACTACGAGCAGTACTTC. Supplemented by reference TRBV14 and TRBJ2-7, the full variable domain reads EAGVTQFPSHSVIEKGQTVTLRCDPISGHDNLYWYRRVMGKEIKFLLHFVKESKQDESGMPNNRFLAERTGGTYSTLKVQPAELEDSGVYFCASSRVTGDYEQYFGPGTRLTVT.

With regard to this clonotype: The CDR3 end shows no conserved phenylalanine or tryptophan, and so a read error is likely. This chain links TRBV2 with TRBJ2-1; 7 nucleotides line up with TRBD1. The CDR3 is 15 amino acids. After removal of 3 bases from V and 5 bases from J, the junction contained 7 bases not matched to a gene. Germline V gene lookup returns CDR1 SNHLY and CDR2 FYNNEI. The CDR3 nucleotides read TGTGCCAGCAGTGACAGACAGGGCTATAACAATGAGCAGTTCTCC. Its protein is CASSDRQGYNNEQFS.

This clonotype has ten or more counts. The chain combines TRBV4-1 with TRBJ1-1, with a tentative D call TRBD1 (5 bases). V was shortened by 2 bases and J by 4 bases, with 11 bases between the two germline ends. The CDR3 runs to 14 residues. Germline V lookup: CDR1 MGHRA, CDR2 YSYEKL. In DNA form, the CDR3 reads TGCGCCAGCAGCCAAAGGTCGGGGGGCACTGAAGCTTTCTTT. This gives the protein CASSQRSGGTEAFF.

The V and J genes are TRBV7-2 and TRBJ1-4; D is perhaps TRBD1 (6 bases). The CDR3 totals 15 residues. The V and J ends lost 1 base and 5 bases respectively, with 11 bases between them. In germline, CDR1 is SGHTA, CDR2 FQGNSA. The CDR3 region is CASSLGGPVNEKLFF. The DNA for the CDR3 is TGTGCCAGCAGCTTAGGGGGGCCGGTAAATGAAAAACTGTTTTTT.

This clonotype was counted ten times or more. V is TRBV30 and J is TRBJ2-7, with D perhaps assigned TRBD1 or TRBD2 (6 bases each). The CDR3 has 13 amino acids. Germline V lookup: CDR1 GTSNPN, CDR2 SVGIG (reference sequence). The V and J ends lost 0 bases and 5 bases respectively, with 11 bases between them. CDR3 sequence: CAWSVGGRNEQYF. Here the CDR3 DNA reads TGTGCCTGGAGTGTAGGGGGGAGGAACGAGCAGTACTTC.

The rearrangement joins TRBV7-9 to TRBJ2-7; unclear D gene. Looked up from germline, CDR1 is SEHNR and CDR2 is FQNEAQ (reference sequence). V lost 8 bases, J lost 2 bases, and 7 bases lay in between. The CDR3 loop spans 11 amino acids. This chain's CDR3 is CASSWTYEQYF. The DNA for the CDR3 is TGTGCCAGCTCGTGGACCTACGAGCAGTACTTC.

This clonotype was counted many times. In DNA form, the CDR3 reads TGCGCCAGCAGCCAAGATCCCGGCGATGAGCAGTTCTTC. Its translation: CASSQDPGDEQFF. The J gene is TRBJ2-1, the V gene TRBV4-1; D call uncertain. CDR3 size: 13 residues. The V and J ends lost 0 bases and 8 bases respectively, with 8 bases between them. Germline V gene lookup returns CDR1 MGHRA and CDR2 YSYEKL.

V gene TRBV6-4 combines with J gene TRBJ2-6, with 7 nucleotides matching TRBD1. From germline, CDR1 is MRHNA and CDR2 SNTAGT. The CDR3 is made up of 14 amino acids. Germline trimming cut 6 bases from V and 10 bases from J; bases unmatched to any gene: 9. The CDR3 nucleotides read TGTGCCAGCAGCATACCCGGGACAGCTAACGTCCTGACTTTC. It is translated as CASSIPGTANVLTF.

The chain combines TRBV2 with TRBJ1-5; possible D gene TRBD1, 5 bases. Trimming removed 7 bases at V and 0 bases at J, with 10 bases between. From germline, CDR1 is SNHLY and CDR2 FYNNEI. This CDR3 is 14 amino acids long. The CDR3, as DNA: TGTGCCAGCAACCGACAGAATAGCAATCAGCCCCAGCATTTT. Residues: CASNRQNSNQPQHF.

CDR3 coding DNA: TGCAGTGCTAGAGACCAGGGAGGTCTTAACGAGCAGTACTTC. Residues: CSARDQGGLNEQYF. V gene TRBV20-1 combines with J gene TRBJ2-7; weak D call: TRBD2 (6 bases). The CDR3 has 14 residues. Trimming took off 0 bases at V and 5 bases at J, with 14 bases between the two ends. Germline CDR1 and CDR2: DFQATT and SNEGSKA (reference sequence).

This clonotype showed up many times. The gene calls are TRBV5-1 and TRBJ2-1, with TRBD1 matching over 9 bases. The CDR3 spans 17 residues. V was clipped by 1 base and J by 8 bases; unmatched bases: 13. Looked up from germline, CDR1 is SGHRS and CDR2 is YFSETQ. In DNA, the CDR3 is TGCGCCAGCAGCTTGTTCCCCGGGACAGGGAGGGATTATGAGCAGTTCTTC. This sequence encodes CASSLFPGTGRDYEQFF.

This clonotype has more than one count but fewer than ten. The conserved phenylalanine or tryptophan normally closing the CDR3 is absent here, so this likely arose from a read error. The DNA is omitted, as the CDR3 cannot be located on it reliably, and the CDR3 follows TCRdb's listing. This chain links TRBV29-1 with TRBJ1-1. The germline V gene has CDR1 SQVTM and CDR2 ANQGSEA. The CDR3 has 9 residues if both end residues are counted. This chain's CDR3 is CRPERREGN.

The chain has TRBV5-1 and TRBJ1-1, with TRBD1 identical over 8 bases. The CDR3 consists of 15 residues. Looked up from germline, CDR1 is SGHRS and CDR2 is YFSETQ. Trimming removed 4 bases from V and 1 base from J; junction bases left unmatched: 6. This CDR3 is CASSVGTGPNTEAFF. The CDR3, as DNA: TGCGCCAGCAGCGTAGGGACAGGACCGAACACTGAAGCTTTCTTT.

The DNA for the CDR3 is TGCAGCGTTGAAGATGCCGGGTATGGCTACACCTTC. The encoded protein is CSVEDAGYGYTF. V gene TRBV29-1 combines with J gene TRBJ1-2; D is unresolved. Trimming cost V 0 bases and J 5 bases, with 7 bases left between them. Germline CDR1 and CDR2: SQVTM and ANQGSEA. The CDR3 spans 12 residues. The full variable domain, rest sourced from reference TRBV29-1 and TRBJ1-2, is SAVISQKPSRDICQRGTSLTIQCQVDSQVTMMFWYRQQPGQSLTLIATANQGSEATYESGFVIDKFPISRPNLTFSTLTVSNMSPEDSSIYLCSVEDAGYGYTFGSGTRLTVV.

The gene calls are TRBV19 and TRBJ2-7; D is unresolved. The length of the CDR3 is 11 residues. From germline, CDR1 is LNHDA and CDR2 SQIVND (reference sequence). V was cut by 10 bases and J by 3 bases, with 10 bases left in between. The DNA of the CDR3 is TGTGCCACGAGTAACAACTACGAGCAGTACTTC. It specifies CATSNNYEQYF.